The entry below describes one T cell receptor beta chain. The antigen remains unidentified. This record belongs to a study of T-cell memory formation after mild COVID-19. TCR alpha and TCR beta cDNA libraries carrying sample barcodes and UMIs came from 5'RACE with constant-segment primers. TCRdb itself ran the 5' RACE reads through MiXCR, one entry per CDR3 protein. The sample yields around 370,000 distinct CDR3 sequences, around a fifth seen once. Regarding the study as a whole: Day 15 to 85 contracting clones showed balanced CD4/CD8; later expanders leaned CD4+. Memory cells collected pre-infection included some clones that later responded, suggesting cross-reactive memory joined. The main location of contracting CD4+ clones was CM and EM, and that of contracting CD8+ clones was EMRA.

With V trimmed by 9 bases and J by 4 bases, 4 bases remained unmatched. In germline, CDR1 is MNHEY, CDR2 SVGAGI. This CDR3 comprises 12 residues. This sequence originates from an adult woman who had mild COVID-19 (a few samples of this study predate the infection). Cell type and time point are not known. This sequence joins TRBV6-5 and TRBJ1-2; 8 bases match TRBD1. Sequenced input: PBMCs or a T cell subset sorted from them (not recorded which). CDR3 nucleotide sequence: TGTGCCAGTGGACAGGGAGCCTATGGCTACACCTTC. Residues: CASGQGAYGYTF.